Listed here is a single T cell receptor (beta chain). What it recognizes is unknown. From the reads, TCRdb called clonotypes with MiXCR, one entry per CDR3 protein. The sample carries roughly 570,000 distinct CDR3 sequences, roughly 43% recorded once. This entry belongs to a study of T cell repertoires in cytomegalovirus infection. About the study: It was recently identified HLA-C-restricted and well-studied HLA-B-restricted CMV epitopes that the study used. Indications came from public TCR beta signatures; they pointed to CMV infection and to a matching HLA type. Broader study findings: It was HLA-C-restricted CMV-specific TCR beta clonotypes that dominated the response ex vivo. Based on cumulative public TCR beta family frequency, carriers of CMV plus the relevant HLA were identified.

Per the germline V gene, CDR1 is SGHAT and CDR2 is FQDESV (reference sequence). This CDR3 is 13 amino acids long. J was trimmed by 6 bases and V by 5 bases; bases with no gene match: 6. V gene TRBV11-1 combines with J gene TRBJ1-1; 7 bases are shared with TRBD1. The origin of this receptor is a human donor in good health (CMV status not recorded). Some clones in this sample may be carry-over from other donors' samples. Sequences were derived from cultured PBMCs, sampled from culture after CMV antigen stimulation. As DNA, the CDR3 is TGTGCCAGCAGCCCACAGGGGAGCGCTGAAGCTTTCTTT. This translates into CASSPQGSAEAFF.